Sequencing of this T cell receptor beta chain was carried out in a study of OX40 agonist ivuxolimab in advanced cancers. Study summary: Averaging around 60 years in age, with a range of about 23 to 90, the cohort was approximately 83% male. Patients with prior anti-PD-1, anti-PD-L1 or anti-CTLA-4 therapy were eligible; 35% to 50% had some.

TCRdb keeps only in-frame clones here, not all; method: immunoSEQ multiplex PCR. The sample has roughly 66,000 clones, roughly four fifths seen once. Sampling of blood occurred at baseline, cycle 4 day 1, and cycle 7 day 1. From germline, CDR1 is SGHTA and CDR2 FQGNSA. V gave up 5 bases and J gave up 5 bases; unmatched junction bases: 8. This CDR3 contains 15 residues. The rearrangement uses TRBV7-2 and TRBJ2-5; 10 nucleotides agree with TRBD1. The receptor's source is an adult with an advanced solid tumor such as melanoma, head and neck, liver or kidney cancer. Here the sequenced sample was CD4+ or CD8+ T cells sorted from blood, taken in a trial of the OX40 agonist ivuxolimab. CDR3 protein: CASSPRTGGMETQYF. CDR3 in DNA: TGTGCCAGCAGCCCTCGGACAGGGGGAATGGAGACCCAGTACTTC.